This record concerns one TCR beta chain sequence. Its target is unknown. The data stem from a study of siplizumab effects on memory and regulatory T cells. Study-wide points: No more than a minor fraction of alloreactive clones could be traced back to unstimulated subsets. Unstimulated naive T cells seemed to show more diversity than memory cells did, and they also seemed to be among the major contributors to the alloresponse. In controls, approximately 28% of mappable alloreactive CD4+ clones were Treg-derived on average, versus around 71% with siplizumab. Proliferating siplizumab-culture Treg suppressive function went unconfirmed.

With 5 bases removed from V and 0 bases from J, the gap between germline ends came to 14 bases. This CDR3 region has 16 residues. CDR1 and CDR2 from the germline V gene are LNHDA and SQIVND (reference sequence). The repertoire was sequenced with immunoSEQ multiplex PCR; TCRdb's copy has only in-frame clones and lacks some. This sample yields 70,000 or so clones, of which 91% are seen a single time; approximately 31% belongs to the top ten. This chain joins TRBV19 and TRBJ1-3; D is possibly TRBD1 (5 bases). The source material was CD8+ T cells sorted from blood. This TCR was sampled from a human donor in good health. The CDR3 loop reads CASSLQTVTSGNTIYF. In nucleotides, the CDR3 is TGTGCCAGTAGTCTCCAGACAGTCACCTCTGGAAACACCATATATTTT.